Here is one T cell receptor beta chain with its context. Its matching antigen is unknown. Germline CDR1 is SGHTA and CDR2 is FQGTGA. This CDR3 contains 15 residues. These data originate in a study of monozygotic twins with inflammatory bowel disease. The total RNA came straight from whole blood, and T cells were not sorted beforehand. TCRalpha and TCRbeta cDNA was put through two nested PCRs of approximately 17 and 9 cycles. TCRdb re-called the 5' RACE reads and shows each CDR3 protein once, DNA omitted. The specimen's table records 200,000 to 250,000 distinct CDR3 sequences. General study findings and limits: Limited power may explain why concordant and discordant twins showed no difference in repertoire similarity. Healthy co-twins, by inverse Simpson, had higher TCRbeta diversity than their siblings with IBD.

Sequences were obtained from blood. V gene TRBV7-3 combines with J gene TRBJ2-5; the TCRdb call, TRBD2, lacks DNA for checking. The receptor comes from a human donor with ulcerative colitis or Crohn's disease, or a healthy co-twin of an affected twin (not recorded which). CDR3: CASSLTPTSGETQYF.